This T cell receptor (beta chain) comes out of a study of radiotherapy plus CTLA-4 blockade in lung cancer. CDR1 and CDR2 (germline): SGHRS, YFSETQ. The CDR3 loop spans 14 amino acids. V gave up 5 bases and J gave up 0 bases, with 11 bases separating them. The table came from immunoSEQ multiplex PCR; TCRdb's copy has only in-frame clones and leaves some out. The sample has roughly 62,000 clones; roughly 80% are singletons. Here the sequenced sample was peripheral blood, taken from a patient treated with radiotherapy plus ipilimumab. The TCR originated in a human donor with non-small cell lung cancer who had a complete response to radiotherapy plus ipilimumab. The chain links TRBV5-1 to TRBJ1-1; D is uncertain. The CDR3 is CASRFTGMNTEAFF. The CDR3 nucleotides read TGCGCCAGCAGATTTACGGGGATGAACACTGAAGCTTTCTTT. Filled out from reference TRBV5-1 and TRBJ1-1, the complete variable domain reads KAGVTQTPRYLIKTRGQQVTLSCSPISGHRSVSWYQQTPGQGLQFLFEYFSETQRNKGNFPGRFSGRQFSNSRSEMNVSTLELGDSALYLCASRFTGMNTEAFFGQGTRLTVV.